This TCR beta chain was obtained from a study of response to subunit inactivated influenza vaccine. This clonotype was seen a handful of times. TCRdb re-called the RT-PCR reads through MiXCR, storing one row per CDR3 protein. The sample has around 580,000 distinct CDR3 sequences, around 13% seen once. V shed 5 bases, J shed 9 bases, and the junction held 9 bases outside the gene matches. Germline CDR1 is SGHNT and CDR2 is YENEEA. This CDR3 comprises 15 residues. This receptor was taken from a man between 45 and 60 years old who received an inactivated influenza vaccine. The sequenced sample was PBMCs from blood, obtained 11 to 12 days after vaccination. This chain joins TRBV11-3 and TRBJ2-1, with 11 bases matching TRBD2. CDR3 nucleotide sequence: TGTGCCAGCAGCAATGGACTAGCGGGTTATTTTGAGCAGTTCTTC. Its protein is CASSNGLAGYFEQFF.